The 27 T cell receptor beta chains below come from one sample, sequenced in a study of PD-1 blockade in classical Hodgkin lymphoma. Profiled with immunoSEQ multiplex PCR; TCRdb holds only in-frame clones, not every one. The data contain 20,000 or so clones, more than 75% of them singletons. Regarding time point: cycle 4 day 1 (C4D1), after 5 to 7 weeks of nivolumab. Each patient's relapse followed autologous stem cell transplantation, and brentuximab vedotin exposure varied. The specimen comprised peripheral blood mononuclear cells (PBMCs), sampled before the fourth cycle of nivolumab. Receptors were obtained from a human donor with classical Hodgkin lymphoma.

J is TRBJ1-1 and V is TRBV2; D is ambiguous. The CDR3 runs 14 residues. V lost 4 bases to trimming and J lost 4 bases, with 13 bases between them. Germline values: CDR1 SNHLY, CDR2 FYNNEI. CDR3 DNA sequence: TGTGCCAGCAGTGTAGGTATTGATATCACTGAAGCTTTCTTT. Protein sequence: CASSVGIDITEAFF.

The rearrangement uses TRBV9 and TRBJ2-3; D is unresolved. V was pared by 0 bases and J by 6 bases, with 8 bases between. CDR3 size: 13 residues. CDR1 and CDR2 (germline): SGDLS, YYNGEE. The CDR3 bases are TGTGCCAGCAGCGTAGAGACCCAGGATACGCAGTATTTT. Amino acids: CASSVETQDTQYF.

The V gene is TRBV12-5, the J gene TRBJ2-7; 12 bases are shared with TRBD2. There are 17 residues in the CDR3. CDR1 is LGHNT, CDR2 FRNRAP, per germline. V lost 0 bases and J lost 2; bases outside the gene matches: 5. CDR3 nucleotides: TGTGCTAGTGGTTTGGTCCTAGCGGGGGGGACCCCCTACGAGCAGTACTTC. This codes for CASGLVLAGGTPYEQYF.

This clone came up once. The rearrangement links TRBV5-1 to TRBJ2-3, with TRBD2 as a possible D gene (6 bases). CDR1 is SGHRS, CDR2 YFSETQ, per germline. The germline V and J ends were trimmed by 0 bases and 6 bases, with 17 bases remaining between them. This CDR3 region has 16 residues. The CDR3 DNA is TGCGCCAGCAGCTTGGAGACCGGGACTCCGGTGGATACGCAGTATTTT. It translates to CASSLETGTPVDTQYF.

The chain employs TRBV6-1 and TRBJ2-7; D is perhaps TRBD1 (5 bases). The CDR3 has 15 residues. Germline-derived CDR1 and CDR2 are MNHNS and SASEGT. Between the trimmed V and J ends, which lost 1 base and 0 bases, there was a span of 10 bases. In DNA, the CDR3 is TGTGCCAGCAGTGAAGTGGTAGACAGCTCCTACGAGCAGTACTTC. Its translation is CASSEVVDSSYEQYF.

The chain recombines TRBV19 with TRBJ1-2; weak D call: TRBD1 (5 bases). V was cut by 7 bases and J by 3 bases, with 15 bases left in between. This CDR3 is 14 amino acids long. Germline V gives CDR1 LNHDA, CDR2 SQIVND (reference sequence). The DNA for the CDR3 is TGTGCCAGTAACAATCTGCAGGGCGACTATGGCTACACCTTC. This gives the protein CASNNLQGDYGYTF.

In this sample, this clone turned up once. The J gene is TRBJ2-3, the V gene TRBV27; D is undetermined. Trimming left V 1 base short and J 6 bases short, with 23 bases between. Germline V CDR1 and CDR2: MNHEY, SMNVEV (reference sequence). The CDR3 runs 18 residues. The CDR3 bases are TGTGCCAGCAGTTTATGGCCGGGTGGCGGTAACATAGCCGATACGCAGTATTTT. It translates to CASSLWPGGGNIADTQYF.

A word on this clone: Other DNA sequences in this sample translate to the same CDR3. The chain is built from TRBV7-9 and TRBJ1-1; no definite D call. Trimming removed 8 bases at V and 0 bases at J, with 4 bases between. The germline V gene has CDR1 SEHNR and CDR2 FQNEAQ (reference sequence). The CDR3 is made up of 11 amino acids. CDR3 residues: CASELNTEAFF. The DNA of the CDR3 is TGTGCCAGCGAGTTGAACACTGAAGCTTTCTTT.

V gene TRBV6-7 combines with J gene TRBJ2-6; D gene unclear. TRBV6-7 is marked as an open reading frame, function uncertain. V was shortened by 0 bases and J by 5 bases, with 14 bases between the two germline ends. The CDR3 is made up of 17 amino acids. CDR3 coding DNA: TGTGCCAGCAGTTACTCCGAGCGTCAAAGTCGGGCCAACGTCCTGACTTTC. It is translated as CASSYSERQSRANVLTF.

This chain connects TRBV6-1 to TRBJ1-1; 11 bases line up with TRBD1. Germline V lookup: CDR1 MNHNS, CDR2 SASEGT. The CDR3 is 15 amino acids. The trim removed 5 bases at V and 6 bases at J, leaving 8 bases unmatched. The CDR3 region is CASSPDRGRWAEAFF. In DNA, the CDR3 is TGTGCCAGCAGTCCGGACAGGGGGCGCTGGGCTGAAGCTTTCTTT.

Only a few counts were recorded for this clone. The V call is TRBV7-7, the J call TRBJ1-1; D is uncertain. Germline CDR1 reads SSHAT; CDR2 reads FNYEAQ (reference sequence). Deletions cut 7 bases from V and 3 bases from J, with 9 bases between. The CDR3 contains 12 residues. CDR3 DNA sequence: TGTGCCAGCACCCCCGAAGACACTGAAGCTTTCTTT. It is translated as CASTPEDTEAFF.

This rearrangement joins TRBV29-1 to TRBJ1-1; D remains ambiguous. The CDR3 spans 12 residues. The germline gives CDR1 SQVTM, CDR2 ANQGSEA. The V end lost 5 bases, the J end lost 1 base, and 8 bases lay between the germline ends. CDR3 sequence (DNA): TGCAGCGTTTACAGTCCGAACACTGAAGCTTTCTTT. Protein product: CSVYSPNTEAFF.

J is TRBJ2-3 and V is TRBV4-2; 8 nucleotides match TRBD2. Germline V gene data show CDR1 as LGHNA and CDR2 as YNFKEQ. The CDR3 contains 16 residues. With V trimmed by 5 bases and J by 3 bases, 10 bases remained unmatched. CDR3 protein: CASSVSAGEGTDTQYF. CDR3 sequence (DNA): TGTGCCAGCAGCGTATCAGCGGGAGAAGGGACAGATACGCAGTATTTT.

The gene calls are TRBV19 and TRBJ2-5; D perhaps matches TRBD1 (6 bases). This CDR3 contains 14 residues. Trimming took off 5 bases at V and 4 bases at J, with 14 bases between the two ends. Germline CDR1 and CDR2: LNHDA and SQIVND (reference sequence). CDR3 in DNA: TGTGCCAGTAGTCTACAGGGTAGGGTAGAGACCCAGTACTTC. This translates into CASSLQGRVETQYF. Supplemented by reference TRBV19 and TRBJ2-5, the full variable domain reads DGGITQSPKYLFRKEGQNVTLSCEQNLNHDAMYWYRQDPGQGLRLIYYSQIVNDFQKGDIAEGYSVSREKKESFPLTVTSAQKNPTAFYLCASSLQGRVETQYFGPGTRLLVL.

The chain combines TRBV14 with TRBJ2-2; TRBD1 agrees at 7 bases. From germline, CDR1 is SGHDN and CDR2 FVKESK. With V trimmed by 8 bases and J by 6 bases, 12 bases remained unmatched. The CDR3 totals 15 residues. The CDR3 loop reads CASGGWTGSPGELFF. For the CDR3, the DNA is TGTGCCAGCGGTGGTTGGACAGGATCTCCCGGGGAGCTGTTTTTT.

This chain connects TRBV6-1 to TRBJ1-5; no reliable D call. V was shortened by 3 bases and J by 9 bases, with 9 bases between the two germline ends. The CDR3 extends over 12 amino acids. The V gene's germline CDR1 is MNHNS and CDR2 SASEGT. The CDR3 sequence is CASSEGHPPQHF. The CDR3 nucleotides are TGTGCCAGCAGTGAGGGCCACCCGCCCCAGCATTTT.

V and J are TRBV28 and TRBJ2-5, with no clear D. The V gene's germline CDR1 is MDHEN and CDR2 SYDVKM. There are 13 residues in the CDR3. Trimming took 2 bases from V and 1 from J, leaving 5 bases between them. CDR3 in amino acids: CASSLPPQETQYF. For the CDR3, the DNA is TGTGCCAGCAGTTTACCACCCCAAGAGACCCAGTACTTC.

The V and J genes are TRBV5-4 and TRBJ2-1; 8 bases align to TRBD2. Germline CDR1 reads SGHNT; CDR2 reads YYREEE (reference sequence). Trimming at V came to 5 bases and at J to 2 bases, leaving 6 bases not matched to a gene. The CDR3 consists of 15 residues. In nucleotides, the CDR3 is TGTGCCAGCAGTGCCGGGGGGGTGACCTACAATGAGCAGTTCTTC. As protein: CASSAGGVTYNEQFF.

This chain links TRBV5-1 with TRBJ2-7; D is possibly TRBD1 or TRBD2 (5 bases each). Trimming removed 4 bases from V and 3 bases from J, with 14 bases in between. This CDR3 contains 14 residues. Germline loops: CDR1 SGHRS, CDR2 YFSETQ. The CDR3 DNA is TGCGCCAGCAGCGATCCCGGGGCCATCTACGAGCAGTACTTC. It is translated as CASSDPGAIYEQYF.

A single count supports this clone. The rearrangement links TRBV27 to TRBJ1-3, with D possibly TRBD1 on 5 matching bases. The germline CDR1 and CDR2 sequences are MNHEY and SMNVEV (reference sequence). With 8 bases removed from V and 0 bases from J, the gap between germline ends came to 14 bases. This CDR3 comprises 15 residues. The CDR3 nucleotides are TGTGCCAGCTCCCCGAGGGGCCTCTCTGGAAACACCATATATTTT. Translated: CASSPRGLSGNTIYF.

V is TRBV6-5 and J is TRBJ2-7; TRBD1 or TRBD2 may be the D gene (5 bases each). The V and J ends lost 0 bases and 1 base respectively, with 10 bases between them. The CDR3 is 15 residues long. Germline loops: CDR1 MNHEY, CDR2 SVGAGI. CDR3 amino acids: CASSYSGTESYEQYF. The DNA of the CDR3 is TGTGCCAGCAGTTACTCCGGGACCGAATCCTACGAGCAGTACTTC.

In its sample, this clone was seen a few times. The V and J genes are TRBV2 and TRBJ2-7; either TRBD1 or TRBD2 may fit D (5 bases each). This CDR3 has 13 residues. The V and J ends lost 5 bases and 4 bases respectively, with 12 bases between them. CDR1 is SNHLY, CDR2 FYNNEI, per germline. The CDR3 DNA reads as TGTGCCAGCAGTTTGGGACCGGGATACGAGCAGTACTTC. Its translation is CASSLGPGYEQYF.

V and J are TRBV5-1 and TRBJ2-1; 11 positions agree with TRBD2. There are 17 residues in the CDR3. Looked up from germline, CDR1 is SGHRS and CDR2 is YFSETQ. The junction had 6 bases not matched to a gene; V was cut back by 0 bases and J by 4 bases. CDR3 coding DNA: TGCGCCAGCAGCTTGGGGGCGACTAGCGGGAAATACAATGAGCAGTTCTTC. Translated, it gives CASSLGATSGKYNEQFF.

The rearrangement links TRBV2 to TRBJ2-5; the match to TRBD1 covers 8 bases. CDR1 and CDR2 from the germline V gene are SNHLY and FYNNEI. The CDR3 loop spans 15 amino acids. V was clipped by 6 bases and J by 5 bases; unmatched bases: 11. The CDR3 here is CASSGQGSFMETQYF. The CDR3 DNA is TGTGCCAGCAGCGGACAGGGCAGTTTTATGGAGACCCAGTACTTC. Full variable domain (rest looked up from reference TRBV2 and TRBJ2-5): EPEVTQTPSHQVTQMGQEVILRCVPISNHLYFYWYRQILGQKVEFLVSFYNNEISEKSEIFDDQFSVERPDGSNFTLKIRSTKLEDSAMYFCASSGQGSFMETQYFGPGTRLLVL.

The chain carries TRBV6-5 and TRBJ2-7, with a weak D call TRBD1 (6 bases). CDR1 and CDR2 (germline): MNHEY, SVGAGI. V lost 5 bases and J 2 bases, leaving 16 bases between the germline ends. The CDR3 is made up of 15 amino acids. The CDR3 nucleotides are TGTGCCAGCAGTCACAGGTTGGACAGTGCCTACGAGCAGTACTTC. Translating it yields CASSHRLDSAYEQYF.

V usage is TRBV2 and J usage is TRBJ1-2; D unresolved. Trimming took off 7 bases at V and 4 bases at J, with 13 bases between the two ends. The germline V gene has CDR1 SNHLY and CDR2 FYNNEI. The length of the CDR3 is 13 residues. CDR3 residues: CASMGRVGYGYTF. The CDR3 bases are TGTGCCAGCATGGGAAGGGTTGGCTATGGCTACACCTTC.

This clone was observed a few times. V usage is TRBV4-2 and J usage is TRBJ2-3; tentative D call: TRBD2 (6 bases). V was pared by 1 base and J by 1 base, with 9 bases between. Germline V gene data show CDR1 as LGHNA and CDR2 as YNFKEQ. This CDR3 has 15 amino acids. The CDR3 region is CASSQGLGGTDTQYF. In DNA, the CDR3 is TGTGCCAGCAGCCAAGGACTAGGCGGCACAGATACGCAGTATTTT.